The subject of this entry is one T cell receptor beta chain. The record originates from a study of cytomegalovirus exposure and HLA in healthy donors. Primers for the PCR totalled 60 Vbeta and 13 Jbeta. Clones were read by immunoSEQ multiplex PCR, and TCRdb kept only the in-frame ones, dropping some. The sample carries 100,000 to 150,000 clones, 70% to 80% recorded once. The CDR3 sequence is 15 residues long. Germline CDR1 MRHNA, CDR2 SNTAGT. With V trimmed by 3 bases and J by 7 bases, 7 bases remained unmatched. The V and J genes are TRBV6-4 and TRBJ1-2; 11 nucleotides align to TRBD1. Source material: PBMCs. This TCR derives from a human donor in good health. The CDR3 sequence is CASSEFGQGARGYTF. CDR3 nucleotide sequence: TGTGCCAGCAGTGAATTCGGACAGGGGGCTCGTGGCTACACCTTC.